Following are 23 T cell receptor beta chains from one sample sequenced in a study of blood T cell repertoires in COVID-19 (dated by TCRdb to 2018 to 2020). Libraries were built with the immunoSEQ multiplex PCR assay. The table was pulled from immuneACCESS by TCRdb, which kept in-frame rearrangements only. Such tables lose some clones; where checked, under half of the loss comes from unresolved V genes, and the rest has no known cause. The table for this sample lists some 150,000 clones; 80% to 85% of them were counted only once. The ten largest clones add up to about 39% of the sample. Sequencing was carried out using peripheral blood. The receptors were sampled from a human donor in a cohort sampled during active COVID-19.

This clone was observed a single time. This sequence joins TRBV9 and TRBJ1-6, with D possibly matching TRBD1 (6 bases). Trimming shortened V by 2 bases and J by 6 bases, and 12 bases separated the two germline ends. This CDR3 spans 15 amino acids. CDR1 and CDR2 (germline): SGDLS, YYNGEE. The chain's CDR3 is CASSVSDRLNSPLHF. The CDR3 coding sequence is TGTGCCAGCAGCGTTTCGGACAGACTTAATTCACCCCTCCACTTT.

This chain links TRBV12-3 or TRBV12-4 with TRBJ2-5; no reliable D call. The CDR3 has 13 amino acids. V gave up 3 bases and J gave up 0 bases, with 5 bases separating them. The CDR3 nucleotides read TGTGCCAGCAGTTTTATAAACCAAGAGACCCAGTACTTC. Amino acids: CASSFINQETQYF.

In nucleotides, the CDR3 is TGTGCCATCAGTGACCTTTTTCGTACTGAAGCTTTCTTT. Translating it yields CAISDLFRTEAFF. The V and J genes are TRBV10-3 and TRBJ1-1; D is unresolved. The germline V gene encodes CDR1 ENHRY and CDR2 SYGVKD. The CDR3 has 13 amino acids. Trimming cost V 3 bases and J 5 bases, with 10 bases left between them.

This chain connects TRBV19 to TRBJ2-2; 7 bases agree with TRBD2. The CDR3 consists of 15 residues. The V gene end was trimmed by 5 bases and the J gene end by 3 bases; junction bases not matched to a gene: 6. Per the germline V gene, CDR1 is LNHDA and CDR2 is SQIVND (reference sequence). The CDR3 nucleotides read TGTGCCAGTAGTCGTGACGGGGGGTACACCGGGGAGCTGTTTTTT. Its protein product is CASSRDGGYTGELFF. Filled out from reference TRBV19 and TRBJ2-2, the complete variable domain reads DGGITQSPKYLFRKEGQNVTLSCEQNLNHDAMYWYRQDPGQGLRLIYYSQIVNDFQKGDIAEGYSVSREKKESFPLTVTSAQKNPTAFYLCASSRDGGYTGELFFGEGSRLTVL.

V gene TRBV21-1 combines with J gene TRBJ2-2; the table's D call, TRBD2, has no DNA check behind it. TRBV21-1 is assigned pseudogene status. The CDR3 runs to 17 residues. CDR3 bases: TGTGCCAGCAGCATGCCGGGACTAGCGGGGTGCACCGGGGAGCTGTTTTTT. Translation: CASSMPGLAGCTGELFF.

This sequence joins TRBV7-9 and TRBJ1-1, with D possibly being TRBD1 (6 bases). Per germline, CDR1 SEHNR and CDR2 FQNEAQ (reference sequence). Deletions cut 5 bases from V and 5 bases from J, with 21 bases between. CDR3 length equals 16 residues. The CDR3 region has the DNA TGTGCCAGCAGCCCGAAACGAACAGGGCGGGGGACTGAAGCTTTCTTT. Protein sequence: CASSPKRTGRGTEAFF.

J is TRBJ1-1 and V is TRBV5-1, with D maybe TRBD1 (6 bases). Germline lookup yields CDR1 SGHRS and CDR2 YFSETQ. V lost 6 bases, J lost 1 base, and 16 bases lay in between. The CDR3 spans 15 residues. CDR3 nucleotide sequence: TGCGCCAGCACCTCGTGGGACATTTCGAACACTGAAGCTTTCTTT. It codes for CASTSWDISNTEAFF.

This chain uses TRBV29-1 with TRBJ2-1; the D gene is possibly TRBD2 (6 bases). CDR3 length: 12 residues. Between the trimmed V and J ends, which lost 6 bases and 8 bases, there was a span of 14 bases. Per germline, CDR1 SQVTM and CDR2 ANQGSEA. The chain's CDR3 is CSVSGGADEQFF. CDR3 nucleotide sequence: TGCAGCGTCTCTGGCGGGGCGGATGAGCAGTTCTTC.

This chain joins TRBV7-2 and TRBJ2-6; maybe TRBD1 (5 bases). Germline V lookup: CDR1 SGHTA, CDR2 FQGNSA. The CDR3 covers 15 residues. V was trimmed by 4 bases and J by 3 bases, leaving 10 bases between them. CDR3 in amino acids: CASSSGASGANVLTF. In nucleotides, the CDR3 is TGTGCCAGCAGCTCTGGGGCGAGTGGGGCCAACGTCCTGACTTTC.

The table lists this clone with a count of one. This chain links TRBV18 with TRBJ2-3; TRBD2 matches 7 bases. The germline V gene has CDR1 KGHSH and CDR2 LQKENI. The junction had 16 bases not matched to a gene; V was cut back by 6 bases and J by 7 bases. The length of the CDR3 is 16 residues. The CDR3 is CASSPSWGGGPNTQYF. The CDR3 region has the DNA TGTGCCAGCTCCCCATCCTGGGGCGGGGGACCAAATACGCAGTATTTT.

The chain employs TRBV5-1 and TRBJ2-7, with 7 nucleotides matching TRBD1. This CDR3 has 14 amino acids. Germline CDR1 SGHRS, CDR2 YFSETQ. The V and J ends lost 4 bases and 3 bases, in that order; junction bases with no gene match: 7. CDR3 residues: CASSLDRVNYEQYF. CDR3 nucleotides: TGCGCCAGCAGCCTCGACAGGGTAAACTACGAGCAGTACTTC.

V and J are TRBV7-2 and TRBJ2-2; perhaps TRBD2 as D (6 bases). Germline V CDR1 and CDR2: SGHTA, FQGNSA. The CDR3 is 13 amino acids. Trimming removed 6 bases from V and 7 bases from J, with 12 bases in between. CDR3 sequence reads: CASRSLASGELFF. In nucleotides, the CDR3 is TGTGCCAGCAGATCTCTAGCGAGCGGGGAGCTGTTTTTT.

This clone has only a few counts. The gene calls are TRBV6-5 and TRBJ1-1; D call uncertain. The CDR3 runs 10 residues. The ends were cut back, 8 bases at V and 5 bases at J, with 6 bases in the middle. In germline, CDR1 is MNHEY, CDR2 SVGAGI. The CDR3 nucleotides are TGTGCCAGCCGGGAGACTGAAGCTTTCTTT. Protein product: CASRETEAFF.

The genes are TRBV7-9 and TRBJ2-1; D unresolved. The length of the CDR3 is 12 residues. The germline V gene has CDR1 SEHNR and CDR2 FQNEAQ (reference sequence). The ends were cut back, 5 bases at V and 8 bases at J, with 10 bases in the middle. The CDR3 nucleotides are TGTGCCAGCAGCCGGGTTGAGTATGAGCAGTTCTTC. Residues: CASSRVEYEQFF.

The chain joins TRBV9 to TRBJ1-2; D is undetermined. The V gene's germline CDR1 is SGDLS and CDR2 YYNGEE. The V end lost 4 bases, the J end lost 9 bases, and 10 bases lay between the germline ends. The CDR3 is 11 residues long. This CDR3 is CASSIGLRYTF. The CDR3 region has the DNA TGTGCCAGCAGCATCGGACTTCGCTACACCTTC.

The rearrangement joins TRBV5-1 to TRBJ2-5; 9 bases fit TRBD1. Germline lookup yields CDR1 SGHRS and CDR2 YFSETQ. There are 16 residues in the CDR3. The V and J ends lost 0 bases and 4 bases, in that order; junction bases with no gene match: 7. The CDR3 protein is CASSLVPGQGGETQYF. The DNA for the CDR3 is TGCGCCAGCAGCTTGGTCCCGGGACAGGGAGGAGAGACCCAGTACTTC. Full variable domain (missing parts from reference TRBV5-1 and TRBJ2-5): KAGVTQTPRYLIKTRGQQVTLSCSPISGHRSVSWYQQTPGQGLQFLFEYFSETQRNKGNFPGRFSGRQFSNSRSEMNVSTLELGDSALYLCASSLVPGQGGETQYFGPGTRLLVL.

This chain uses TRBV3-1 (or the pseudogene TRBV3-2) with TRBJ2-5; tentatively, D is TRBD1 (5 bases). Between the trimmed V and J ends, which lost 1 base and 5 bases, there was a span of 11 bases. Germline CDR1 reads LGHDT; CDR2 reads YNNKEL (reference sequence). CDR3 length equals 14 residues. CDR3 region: CASSQGRVGETQYF. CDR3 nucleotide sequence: TGTGCCAGCAGCCAAGGCAGGGTCGGGGAGACCCAGTACTTC.

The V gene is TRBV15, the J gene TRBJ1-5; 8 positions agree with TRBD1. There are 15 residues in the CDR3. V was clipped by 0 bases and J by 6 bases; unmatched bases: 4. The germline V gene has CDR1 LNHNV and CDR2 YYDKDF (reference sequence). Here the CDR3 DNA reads TGTGCCACCAGCAGAGACAGGGGGCTGGGTCAGCCCCAGCATTTT. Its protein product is CATSRDRGLGQPQHF.

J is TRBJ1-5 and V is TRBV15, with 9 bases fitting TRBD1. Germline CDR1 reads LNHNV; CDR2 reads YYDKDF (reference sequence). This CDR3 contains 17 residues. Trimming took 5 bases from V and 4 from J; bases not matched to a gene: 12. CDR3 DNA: TGTGCCACCAGCCCGATAGGGACAGGGAAAATGAATCAGCCCCAGCATTTT. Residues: CATSPIGTGKMNQPQHF.

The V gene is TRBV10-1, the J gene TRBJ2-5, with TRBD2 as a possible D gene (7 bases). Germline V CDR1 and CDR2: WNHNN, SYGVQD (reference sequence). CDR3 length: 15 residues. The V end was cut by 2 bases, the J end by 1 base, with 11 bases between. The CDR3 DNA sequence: TGCGCCAGCAGTGAGGCGGGGGCCCTCCAAGAGACCCAGTACTTC. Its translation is CASSEAGALQETQYF.

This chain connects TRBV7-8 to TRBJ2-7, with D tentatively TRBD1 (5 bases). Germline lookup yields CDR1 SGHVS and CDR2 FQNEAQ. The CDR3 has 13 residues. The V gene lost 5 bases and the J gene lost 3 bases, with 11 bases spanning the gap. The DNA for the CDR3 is TGTGCCAGCAGCCAGGACACCCTCTACGAGCAGTACTTC. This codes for CASSQDTLYEQYF.

CDR3 residues: CASSRTGDNGYTF. CDR3 sequence (DNA): TGTGCCAGCAGTCGAACAGGGGACAATGGCTACACCTTC. This rearrangement joins TRBV12-3 or TRBV12-4 to TRBJ1-2; 7 positions agree with TRBD1. With 5 bases clipped from V and 6 bases from J, the junction kept 6 bases outside the gene matches. This CDR3 is built from 13 residues.

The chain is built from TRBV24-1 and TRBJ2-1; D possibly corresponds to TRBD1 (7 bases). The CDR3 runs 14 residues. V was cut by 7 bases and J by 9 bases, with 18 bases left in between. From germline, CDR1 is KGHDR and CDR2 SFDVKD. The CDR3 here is CATSRGDPRTEQFF. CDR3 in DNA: TGTGCCACCAGCAGGGGGGACCCCAGGACTGAGCAGTTCTTC.